This passage covers 27 T cell receptor beta chains from one sample sequenced in a study of blood T cell repertoires in COVID-19. Method: immunoSEQ multiplex PCR; TCRdb's copy keeps in-frame clones and lacks some. The repertoire includes hundreds of thousands of clones, about 86% of them detected once, and over 4% sits in the top ten. Sequenced input: PBMCs or T cells enriched from blood (not recorded which). These receptors were taken from a man younger than 40 with acute COVID-19.

The rearrangement uses TRBV9 and TRBJ1-1; 9 bases are shared with TRBD1. The trim removed 0 bases at V and 2 bases at J, leaving 5 bases unmatched. The CDR3 loop spans 16 amino acids. Germline assignment: CDR1 SGDLS and CDR2 YYNGEE. The DNA of the CDR3 is TGTGCCAGCAGCGTAGGCCCGGGACAGGGAAACACTGAAGCTTTCTTT. Residues: CASSVGPGQGNTEAFF.

The V call is TRBV28, the J call TRBJ2-7, with a possible D match to TRBD2 (7 bases). V gave up 3 bases and J gave up 9 bases, with 18 bases separating them. The CDR3 sequence is 14 residues long. Per the germline V gene, CDR1 is MDHEN and CDR2 is SYDVKM. CDR3 region: CASSLLQGGIGQYV. The CDR3 DNA sequence: TGTGCCAGCAGTTTGTTACAGGGAGGGATAGGGCAGTACGTC.

This clone was detected only a few times. The chain combines TRBV28 with TRBJ2-1; the match to TRBD2 covers 15 bases. The germline V gene has CDR1 MDHEN and CDR2 SYDVKM. Losses at the gene ends were 5 bases for V and 14 bases for J; bases not matched to a gene: 7. The CDR3 contains 14 residues. The CDR3 DNA follows: TGTGCCAGCAGTAGGGGACTAGCGGGAGGAGTTAAGTTCTTC. This gives the protein CASSRGLAGGVKFF.

This sequence joins TRBV7-8 and TRBJ1-4, with 7 bases fitting TRBD1. The CDR3 contains 14 residues. Trimming removed 4 bases from V and 4 bases from J; junction bases left unmatched: 3. The germline gives CDR1 SGHVS, CDR2 FQNEAQ. The CDR3 DNA follows: TGTGCCAGCAGCTCGGGACAGTTTAATGAAAAACTGTTTTTT. It encodes CASSSGQFNEKLFF.

A few counts support this clone. The CDR3 protein is CASSEVPPGLAGGHPPQTQYF. The CDR3 DNA sequence: TGTGCCAGCAGTGAAGTCCCCCCGGGACTAGCGGGGGGGCACCCCCCCCAGACCCAGTACTTC. The rearrangement links TRBV6-1 to TRBJ2-5, with 16 positions matching TRBD2. CDR1 and CDR2 from the germline V gene are MNHNS and SASEGT. The junction had 17 bases not matched to a gene; V was cut back by 1 base and J by 6 bases. This CDR3 spans 21 amino acids.

The gene calls are TRBV6-5 and TRBJ2-1; TRBD1 agrees at 10 bases. CDR1 and CDR2 (germline): MNHEY, SVGAGI. Trimming at V came to 6 bases and at J to 6 bases, leaving 2 bases not matched to a gene. The CDR3 is 13 amino acids. The CDR3, as DNA: TGTGCCAGCAGAGGGACAGGGGTCAATGAGCAGTTCTTC. Its protein product is CASRGTGVNEQFF.

The rearrangement links TRBV28 to TRBJ2-1, with D possibly TRBD2 on 5 matching bases. V lost 8 bases to trimming and J lost 1 base, with 15 bases between them. Germline V lookup: CDR1 MDHEN, CDR2 SYDVKM. The CDR3 runs 15 residues. For the CDR3, the DNA is TGTGCCAGCCAGACTACGGTTCCGTCCTACAATGAGCAGTTCTTC. Amino acids: CASQTTVPSYNEQFF.

The CDR3 is CASSSPSGQVNTEAFF. In DNA form, the CDR3 reads TGTGCCAGCAGTTCCCCTTCCGGACAGGTGAACACTGAAGCTTTCTTT. V and J are TRBV6-6 and TRBJ1-1; TRBD1 matches at 7 bases. Trimming cost V 4 bases and J 0 bases; bases outside gene matches: 8. This CDR3 has 16 amino acids. Germline V gives CDR1 MNHNY, CDR2 SVGAGI (reference sequence).

This clone is a singleton in its sample. The J gene is TRBJ1-2, the V gene TRBV11-2; no clear D gene. This CDR3 is 13 amino acids long. CDR1 and CDR2 (germline): SGHAT, FQNNGV. Trimming took 1 base from V and 2 from J, leaving 5 bases between them. The CDR3 bases are TGTGCCAGCAGCTTAGGGCAGAACTATGGCTACACCTTC. This translates into CASSLGQNYGYTF.

The genes are TRBV18 and TRBJ1-1, with D perhaps TRBD1 (5 bases). CDR1 KGHSH and CDR2 LQKENI come from the germline V gene. With 2 bases removed from V and 6 bases from J, the gap between germline ends came to 13 bases. The CDR3 is 14 residues long. The CDR3 DNA sequence: TGTGCCAGCTCACCAGGTCGACAGAAAGCTGAAGCTTTCTTT. Its translation: CASSPGRQKAEAFF.

The chain carries TRBV3-1 (or the pseudogene TRBV3-2) and TRBJ2-5, with 8 bases lining up with TRBD1. After removal of 0 bases from V and 7 bases from J, the junction contained 19 bases not matched to a gene. Looked up from germline, CDR1 is LGHDT and CDR2 is YNNKEL (reference sequence). CDR3 size: 19 residues. The CDR3 sequence is CASSQEGFGQGTDLGTQYF. The CDR3 nucleotides read TGTGCCAGCAGCCAAGAAGGTTTCGGACAGGGAACTGACTTGGGGACCCAGTACTTC.

V usage is TRBV2 and J usage is TRBJ2-3, with TRBD2 as a possible D gene (6 bases). Germline lookup yields CDR1 SNHLY and CDR2 FYNNEI. CDR3 length equals 15 residues. CDR3 residues: CAGQRANFGTDTQYF. The CDR3, as DNA: TGTGCGGGTCAGCGGGCGAATTTCGGCACAGATACGCAGTATTTT.

V and J are TRBV28 and TRBJ1-1, with D unclear. The germline V and J ends were trimmed by 3 bases and 1 base, with 12 bases remaining between them. The length of the CDR3 is 15 residues. Germline V gene sequence: CDR1 MDHEN, CDR2 SYDVKM. The CDR3 sequence is CASSLRQVPNTEAFF. CDR3 DNA sequence: TGTGCCAGCAGTTTGCGTCAGGTCCCGAACACTGAAGCTTTCTTT.

The chain uses TRBV7-9 and TRBJ1-4, with D possibly being TRBD1 (6 bases). The CDR3 covers 13 residues. Trimming removed 5 bases from V and 8 bases from J, with 12 bases in between. Germline assignment: CDR1 SEHNR and CDR2 FQNEAQ (reference sequence). The CDR3 spells CASSLTGSEKLFF. CDR3 in DNA: TGTGCCAGCAGCCTGACAGGTAGCGAAAAACTGTTTTTT.

The chain carries TRBV3-1 (or the pseudogene TRBV3-2) and TRBJ1-1, with unresolved D. Germline V CDR1 and CDR2: LGHDT, YNNKEL (reference sequence). CDR3 length equals 14 residues. V shed 2 bases and J shed 10 bases, with 17 bases lying between them. This chain's CDR3 is CASSQPGGGGGAFF. The CDR3 DNA reads TGTGCCAGCAGCCAACCCGGCGGCGGAGGTGGAGCTTTCTTT.

This CDR3 is CATSASDKGGFDEQFF. CDR3 DNA: TGTGCCACCAGCGCAAGCGATAAGGGAGGATTCGATGAGCAGTTCTTC. The genes are TRBV15 and TRBJ2-1; TRBD2 might be the D (6 bases). Germline-derived CDR1 and CDR2 are LNHNV and YYDKDF (reference sequence). This CDR3 contains 16 residues. Between the trimmed V and J ends, which lost 5 bases and 8 bases, there was a span of 22 bases.

This clone was detected a few times. The chain's CDR3 is CASRPSVGYTF. CDR3 coding DNA: TGTGCCAGCAGGCCGTCAGTTGGCTACACCTTC. The chain recombines TRBV12-3 or TRBV12-4 with TRBJ1-2, with no clear D. The CDR3 covers 11 residues. V was pared by 6 bases and J by 7 bases, with 9 bases between.

CDR3 region: CASSFTFPGGLNEQFF. The CDR3 nucleotides read TGCGCCAGCAGCTTTACGTTTCCAGGGGGCTTGAATGAGCAGTTCTTC. This sequence joins TRBV5-1 and TRBJ2-1; the match to TRBD1 covers 8 bases. CDR1 is SGHRS and CDR2 is YFSETQ in the germline V gene. J gave up 7 bases and V 2 bases, and 11 bases lay outside the gene matches. CDR3 length: 16 residues.

The chain employs TRBV6-5 and TRBJ1-5, with a tentative D call TRBD1 (5 bases). CDR3 length equals 15 residues. Germline lookup yields CDR1 MNHEY and CDR2 SVGAGI. V was pared by 6 bases and J by 0 bases, with 12 bases between. The CDR3 DNA reads TGTGCCAGCAGGGCGACAGCCGATAGCAATCAGCCCCAGCATTTT. Encoded protein: CASRATADSNQPQHF.

Only one count was recorded for this clone. The germline gene is not matched at one end of the junction; a read error may be the cause. The J gene is TRBJ1-6, the V gene TRBV6-5; TRBD1 matches 7 bases. This CDR3 has 16 residues. Germline loops: CDR1 MNHEY, CDR2 SVGAGI. CDR3 sequence reads: CASSYPNRGKDSPLHF. Here the CDR3 DNA reads TGTGCCAGCAGTTACCCTAACAGGGGTAAGGATTCACCCCTCCATTTT.

Concerning this clone: Other DNA sequences in this sample translate to the same CDR3. The V gene is TRBV9, the J gene TRBJ2-3; no clear D gene. Germline-derived CDR1 and CDR2 are SGDLS and YYNGEE. This CDR3 has 14 amino acids. V was pared by 0 bases and J by 0 bases, with 5 bases between. In DNA, the CDR3 is TGTGCCAGCAGCGTAGTTTCTAGCACAGATACGCAGTATTTT. Amino acid sequence: CASSVVSSTDTQYF.

The chain carries TRBV19 and TRBJ2-1; tentative D call: TRBD1 (5 bases). This CDR3 comprises 16 residues. The germline V and J ends were trimmed by 4 bases and 1 base, with 14 bases remaining between them. Germline CDR1 and CDR2: LNHDA and SQIVND (reference sequence). CDR3 sequence: CASSNSQGRSYNEQFF. In DNA, the CDR3 is TGTGCCAGTAGTAACTCGCAGGGCAGGTCCTACAATGAGCAGTTCTTC.

This clone has only one observation. The chain couples TRBV11-3 to TRBJ1-1; D perhaps matches TRBD1 (6 bases). CDR3 length equals 15 residues. Germline CDR1 reads SGHNT; CDR2 reads YENEEA. V was clipped by 5 bases and J by 0 bases, with 13 bases between them. The chain's CDR3 is CASSPHGQMNTEAFF. CDR3 DNA: TGTGCCAGCAGCCCCCACGGACAGATGAACACTGAAGCTTTCTTT.

The V and J genes are TRBV27 and TRBJ1-6; D may be TRBD1 (6 bases). Per germline, CDR1 MNHEY and CDR2 SMNVEV (reference sequence). V was pared by 2 bases and J by 8 bases, with 10 bases between. The CDR3 length is 14 residues. The CDR3, as DNA: TGTGCCAGCAGTTTACTTAGACAGGATTCACCCCTCCACTTT. Its protein is CASSLLRQDSPLHF.

The chain employs TRBV4-1 and TRBJ2-1; D call uncertain. V lost 5 bases, J lost 0 bases, and 5 bases lay in between. CDR1 MGHRA and CDR2 YSYEKL come from the germline V gene. CDR3 length equals 13 residues. CDR3 protein: CASSGVSYNEQFF. CDR3 DNA: TGCGCCAGCAGCGGAGTCTCCTACAATGAGCAGTTCTTC.

J is TRBJ2-5 and V is TRBV19; 7 bases line up with TRBD2. Trimming removed 3 bases from V and 1 base from J; junction bases left unmatched: 5. Germline CDR1 is LNHDA and CDR2 is SQIVND (reference sequence). The CDR3 totals 15 residues. DNA of the CDR3: TGTGCCAGTAGTATTGGGGGGGAGATCCAAGAGACCCAGTACTTC. This sequence encodes CASSIGGEIQETQYF.

J is TRBJ1-5 and V is TRBV5-5; D not resolved. CDR3 length: 14 residues. V lost 2 bases and J 9 bases, leaving 15 bases between the germline ends. Per the germline V gene, CDR1 is SGHKS and CDR2 is YYEKEE (reference sequence). CDR3 sequence (DNA): TGTGCCAGCAGCTTCGAGAGGACTCCAGGGCCCCAGCATTTT. This codes for CASSFERTPGPQHF.